A selection of T cell receptor beta chains follows, all from one sample in a study of cytomegalovirus exposure and HLA in healthy donors. Profiling relied on immunoSEQ multiplex PCR, and the TCRdb table lists in-frame clones only, not all of them. The repertoire holds about 120,000 clones, with about 88% as singletons. Sequencing was done on a sample of PBMCs. The receptors come from a man between 18 and 29 years old in good health and CMV-seropositive. Each CDR3 is given with its conserved first and last residue. Each record gives: D gene, clone size, V gene, J gene, CDR3 DNA, CDR3 protein. The D gene is left open where the match is weak. Not all rows give a size; the values are once, few, many and, for expanded clones, a class.

d_gene: TRBD2; abundance: once; v_gene: TRBV5-4; j_gene: TRBJ2-2; CDR3nt: TGTGCCACCCGGGAGGGAGGCTACACCGGGGAGCTGTTTTTT; CDR3aa: CATREGGYTGELFF
d_gene: TRBD1; abundance: -; v_gene: TRBV7-6; j_gene: TRBJ2-7; CDR3nt: TGTGCCAGCAGCTCCCTAGACAGGGGAGGTCAGTACTTC; CDR3aa: CASSSLDRGGQYF
d_gene: -; abundance: -; v_gene: TRBV13; j_gene: TRBJ2-7; CDR3nt: TGTGCCAGCAGCTTATCCGGACTGTCTGTCTACGAGCAGTACTTC; CDR3aa: CASSLSGLSVYEQYF
d_gene: TRBD1; abundance: few; v_gene: TRBV2; j_gene: TRBJ1-2; CDR3nt: TGTGCCAGCACTTATTATCCAGGGGGCGACTATGGCTACACCTTC; CDR3aa: CASTYYPGGDYGYTF
d_gene: -; abundance: -; v_gene: TRBV2; j_gene: TRBJ1-6; CDR3nt: TGTGCCAGCAGTGTTAATTTGAATTCACCCCTCCACTTT; CDR3aa: CASSVNLNSPLHF
d_gene: -; abundance: few; v_gene: TRBV27; j_gene: TRBJ1-6; CDR3nt: TGTGCCAGCAGCCCGGGCGGACAGTATAATTCACCCCTCCACTTT; CDR3aa: CASSPGGQYNSPLHF
d_gene: -; abundance: -; v_gene: TRBV30; j_gene: TRBJ1-2; CDR3nt: TGTGCCTGGATTGATGCAGGGCCCCGCTACACCTTC; CDR3aa: CAWIDAGPRYTF
d_gene: -; abundance: -; v_gene: TRBV6-5; j_gene: TRBJ2-1; CDR3nt: TGTGCCAGCAGTTACGGGGGGGCCTCCTACAATGAGCAGTTCTTC; CDR3aa: CASSYGGASYNEQFF
d_gene: -; abundance: -; v_gene: TRBV4-1; j_gene: TRBJ1-5; CDR3nt: TGCGCCAGCAGCCAGGGGGAGGGCACATCCCAGCCCCAGCATTTT; CDR3aa: CASSQGEGTSQPQHF
d_gene: TRBD1; abundance: -; v_gene: TRBV5-1; j_gene: TRBJ2-5; CDR3nt: TGCGCCAGCAGCTTGGCCGGGACAGGGCGGGAAGAGACCCAGTACTTC; CDR3aa: CASSLAGTGREETQYF
d_gene: -; abundance: -; v_gene: TRBV27; j_gene: TRBJ1-2; CDR3nt: TGTGCCAGCAGTTTATTCGGTAATAGCTATGGCTACACCTTC; CDR3aa: CASSLFGNSYGYTF